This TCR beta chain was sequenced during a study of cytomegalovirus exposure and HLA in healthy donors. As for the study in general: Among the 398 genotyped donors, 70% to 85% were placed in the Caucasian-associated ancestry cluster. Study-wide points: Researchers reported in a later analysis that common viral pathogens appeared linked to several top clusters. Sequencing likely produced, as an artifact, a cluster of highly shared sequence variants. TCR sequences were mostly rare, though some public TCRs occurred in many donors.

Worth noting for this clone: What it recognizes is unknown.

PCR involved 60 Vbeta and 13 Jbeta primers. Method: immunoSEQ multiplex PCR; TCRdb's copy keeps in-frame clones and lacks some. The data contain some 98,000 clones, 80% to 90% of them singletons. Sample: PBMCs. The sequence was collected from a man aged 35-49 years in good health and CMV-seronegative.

This chain's CDR3 is CASTGGLLLSYEQYF. In DNA form, the CDR3 reads TGTGCCAGCACAGGGGGCCTTCTTCTCTCCTACGAGCAGTACTTC. V is TRBV28 and J is TRBJ2-7; TRBD1 matches 8 bases. The germline V gene has CDR1 MDHEN and CDR2 SYDVKM. V shed 7 bases, J shed 0 bases, and the junction held 8 bases outside the gene matches. This CDR3 has 15 amino acids.